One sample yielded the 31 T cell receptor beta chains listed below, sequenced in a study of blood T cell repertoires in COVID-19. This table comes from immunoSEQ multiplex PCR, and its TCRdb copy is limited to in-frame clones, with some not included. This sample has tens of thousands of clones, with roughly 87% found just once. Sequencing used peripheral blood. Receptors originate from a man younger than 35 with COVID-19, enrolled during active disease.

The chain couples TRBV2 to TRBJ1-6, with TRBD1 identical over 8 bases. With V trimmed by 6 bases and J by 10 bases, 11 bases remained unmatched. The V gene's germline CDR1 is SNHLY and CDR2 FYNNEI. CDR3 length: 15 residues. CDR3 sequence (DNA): TGTGCCAGCAGATCCCGGGCAGGGGGCCAGTCACCCCTCCACTTT. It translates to CASRSRAGGQSPLHF.

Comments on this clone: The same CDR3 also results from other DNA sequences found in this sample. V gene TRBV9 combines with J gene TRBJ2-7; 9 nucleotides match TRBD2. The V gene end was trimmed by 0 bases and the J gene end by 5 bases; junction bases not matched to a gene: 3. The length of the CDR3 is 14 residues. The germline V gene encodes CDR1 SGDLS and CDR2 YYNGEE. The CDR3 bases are TGTGCCAGCAGCGTAGGTAGCGGGAGTGACGAGCAGTACTTC. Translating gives CASSVGSGSDEQYF.

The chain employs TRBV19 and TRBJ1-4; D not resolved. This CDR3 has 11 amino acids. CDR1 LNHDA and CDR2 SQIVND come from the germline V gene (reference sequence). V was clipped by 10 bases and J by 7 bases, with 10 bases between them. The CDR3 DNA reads TGTGCCACTGCGGTGTTTGAAAAACTGTTTTTT. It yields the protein CATAVFEKLFF.

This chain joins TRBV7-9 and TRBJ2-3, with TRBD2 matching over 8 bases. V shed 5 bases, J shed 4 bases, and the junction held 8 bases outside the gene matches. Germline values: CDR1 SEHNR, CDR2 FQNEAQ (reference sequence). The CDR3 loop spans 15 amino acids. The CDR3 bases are TGTGCCAGCAGCGAGACTAGCGCCTCTTCAGATACGCAGTATTTT. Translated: CASSETSASSDTQYF.

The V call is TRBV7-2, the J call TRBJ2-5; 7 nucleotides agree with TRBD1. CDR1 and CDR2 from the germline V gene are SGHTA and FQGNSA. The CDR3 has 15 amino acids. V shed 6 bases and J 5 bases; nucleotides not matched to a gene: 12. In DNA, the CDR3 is TGTGCCAGCAGTCTCCCAGGGGGAGTCGGGGAGACCCAGTACTTC. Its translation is CASSLPGGVGETQYF.

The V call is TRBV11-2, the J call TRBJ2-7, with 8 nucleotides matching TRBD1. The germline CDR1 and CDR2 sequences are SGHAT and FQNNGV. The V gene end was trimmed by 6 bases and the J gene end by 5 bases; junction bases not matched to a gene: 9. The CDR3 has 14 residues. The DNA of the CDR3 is TGTGCCAGCAGTAACAGGGGGGTGGCGGACGAGCAGTACTTC. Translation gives CASSNRGVADEQYF. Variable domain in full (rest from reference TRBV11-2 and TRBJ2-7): EAGVAQSPRYKIIEKRQSVAFWCNPISGHATLYWYQQILGQGPKLLIQFQNNGVVDDSQLPKDRFSAERLKGVDSTLKIQPAKLEDSAVYLCASSNRGVADEQYFGPGTRLTVT.

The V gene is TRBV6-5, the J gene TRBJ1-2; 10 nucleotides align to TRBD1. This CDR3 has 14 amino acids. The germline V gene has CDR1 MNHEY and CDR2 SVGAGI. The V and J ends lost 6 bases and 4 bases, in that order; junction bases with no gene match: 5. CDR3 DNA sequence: TGTGCCAGCAGGACAGGGGGCGTTCTCTATGGCTACACCTTC. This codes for CASRTGGVLYGYTF.

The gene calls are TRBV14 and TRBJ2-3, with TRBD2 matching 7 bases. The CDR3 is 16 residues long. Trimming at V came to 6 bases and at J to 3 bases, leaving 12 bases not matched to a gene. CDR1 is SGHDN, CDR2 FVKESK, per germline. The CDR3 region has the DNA TGTGCCAGCAGTCCCTACGCCCTAGCGGTAACAGATACGCAGTATTTT. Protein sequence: CASSPYALAVTDTQYF.

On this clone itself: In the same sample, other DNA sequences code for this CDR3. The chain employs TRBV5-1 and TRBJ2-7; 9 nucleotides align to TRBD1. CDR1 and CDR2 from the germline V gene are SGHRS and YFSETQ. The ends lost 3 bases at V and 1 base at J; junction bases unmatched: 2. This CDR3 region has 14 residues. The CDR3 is CASSSGTGSYEQYF. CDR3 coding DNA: TGCGCCAGCAGCTCCGGGACAGGGTCCTACGAGCAGTACTTC.

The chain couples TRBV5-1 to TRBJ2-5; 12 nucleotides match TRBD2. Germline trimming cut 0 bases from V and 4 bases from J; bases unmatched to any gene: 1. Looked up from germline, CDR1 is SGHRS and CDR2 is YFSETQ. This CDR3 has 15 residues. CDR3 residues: CASSLGLAGAETQYF. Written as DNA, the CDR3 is TGCGCCAGCAGCTTGGGACTAGCGGGAGCAGAGACCCAGTACTTC.

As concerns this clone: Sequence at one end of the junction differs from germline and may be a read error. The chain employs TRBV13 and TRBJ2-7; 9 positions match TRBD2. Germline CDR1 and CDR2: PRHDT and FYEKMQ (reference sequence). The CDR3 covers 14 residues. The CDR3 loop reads CASSLAGEVYEQYF. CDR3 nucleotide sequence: TGTGCCAGCAGTTTAGCGGGAGAGGTCTACGAGCAGTACTTC.

The CDR3 spells CASSLQGAPGNTIYF. The DNA of the CDR3 is TGTGCCAGTAGCTTACAGGGGGCACCTGGAAACACCATATATTTT. The chain joins TRBV19 to TRBJ1-3; 9 bases map to TRBD1. The germline V gene encodes CDR1 LNHDA and CDR2 SQIVND (reference sequence). This CDR3 comprises 15 residues. Trimming removed 6 bases from V and 2 bases from J; junction bases left unmatched: 5.

This chain's CDR3 is CASSLRLAGGPGGELFF. In DNA, the CDR3 is TGTGCCAGCAGCCTACGACTAGCGGGAGGGCCTGGCGGGGAGCTGTTTTTT. The gene calls are TRBV7-3 and TRBJ2-2; TRBD2 aligns across 14 bases. CDR1 is SGHTA, CDR2 FQGTGA, per germline. This CDR3 region has 17 residues. Losses at the gene ends were 5 bases for V and 7 bases for J; bases not matched to a gene: 9. The complete variable domain, with remaining parts taken from reference TRBV7-3 and TRBJ2-2, reads GAGVSQTPSNKVTEKGKYVELRCDPISGHTALYWYRQSLGQGPEFLIYFQGTGAADDSGLPNDRFFAVRPEGSVSTLKIQRTERGDSAVYLCASSLRLAGGPGGELFFGEGSRLTVL.

The CDR3 is CSASDSRHTEAFF. The CDR3 coding sequence is TGCAGTGCTAGTGACAGTCGCCACACTGAAGCTTTCTTT. The genes are TRBV20-1 and TRBJ1-1; TRBD1 might be the D (5 bases). Germline lookup yields CDR1 DFQATT and CDR2 SNEGSKA (reference sequence). The V and J ends lost 3 bases and 3 bases respectively, with 11 bases between them. This CDR3 comprises 13 residues.

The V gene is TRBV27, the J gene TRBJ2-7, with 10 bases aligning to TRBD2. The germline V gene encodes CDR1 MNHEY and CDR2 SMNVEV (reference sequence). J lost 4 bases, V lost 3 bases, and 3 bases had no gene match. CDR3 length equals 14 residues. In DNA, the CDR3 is TGTGCCAGCAGTTTTAGCGGGAGGTTGTACGAGCAGTACTTC. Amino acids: CASSFSGRLYEQYF.

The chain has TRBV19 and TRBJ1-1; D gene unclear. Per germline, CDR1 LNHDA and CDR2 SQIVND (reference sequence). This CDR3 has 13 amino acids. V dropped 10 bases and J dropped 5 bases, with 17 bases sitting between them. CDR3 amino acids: CATLVGFGTEAFF. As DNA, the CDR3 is TGTGCCACCCTGGTTGGGTTCGGGACTGAAGCTTTCTTT. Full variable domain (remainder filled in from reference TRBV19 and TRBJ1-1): DGGITQSPKYLFRKEGQNVTLSCEQNLNHDAMYWYRQDPGQGLRLIYYSQIVNDFQKGDIAEGYSVSREKKESFPLTVTSAQKNPTAFYLCATLVGFGTEAFFGQGTRLTVV.

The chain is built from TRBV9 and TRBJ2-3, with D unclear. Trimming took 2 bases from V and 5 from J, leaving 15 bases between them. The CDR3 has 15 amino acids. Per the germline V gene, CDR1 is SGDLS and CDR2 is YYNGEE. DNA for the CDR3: TGTGCCAGCAGCGTCGCCAGCGACCATCAAGATACGCAGTATTTT. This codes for CASSVASDHQDTQYF.

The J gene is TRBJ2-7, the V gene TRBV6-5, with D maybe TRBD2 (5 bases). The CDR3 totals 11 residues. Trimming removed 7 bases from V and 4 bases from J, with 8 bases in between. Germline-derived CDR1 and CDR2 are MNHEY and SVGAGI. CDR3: CASNRGYEQYF. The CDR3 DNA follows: TGTGCCAGCAATCGGGGATACGAGCAGTACTTC.

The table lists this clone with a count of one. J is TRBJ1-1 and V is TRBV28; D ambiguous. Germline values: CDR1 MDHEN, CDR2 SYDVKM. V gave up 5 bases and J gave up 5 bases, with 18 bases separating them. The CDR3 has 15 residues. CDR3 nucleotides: TGTGCCAGCAGTCGTCCTGCTCCCCGCGGGACTGAAGCTTTCTTT. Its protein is CASSRPAPRGTEAFF.

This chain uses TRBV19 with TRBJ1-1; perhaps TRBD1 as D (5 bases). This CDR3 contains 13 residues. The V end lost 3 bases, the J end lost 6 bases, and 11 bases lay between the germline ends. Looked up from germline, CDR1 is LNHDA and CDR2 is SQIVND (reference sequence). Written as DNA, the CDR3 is TGTGCCAGTAGTATGAAGGGGAGGGCTGAAGCTTTCTTT. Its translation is CASSMKGRAEAFF.

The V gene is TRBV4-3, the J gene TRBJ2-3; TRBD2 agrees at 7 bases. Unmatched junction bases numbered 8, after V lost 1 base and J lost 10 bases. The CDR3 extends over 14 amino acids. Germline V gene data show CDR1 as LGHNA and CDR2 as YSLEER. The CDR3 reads CASSQVFGGSPQYF. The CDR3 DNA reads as TGCGCCAGCAGCCAAGTGTTTGGCGGGAGTCCGCAGTATTTT.

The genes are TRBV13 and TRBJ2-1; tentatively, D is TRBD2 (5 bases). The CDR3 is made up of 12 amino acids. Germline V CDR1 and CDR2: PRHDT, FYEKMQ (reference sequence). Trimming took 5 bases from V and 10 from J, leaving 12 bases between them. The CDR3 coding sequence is TGTGCCAGCAGCCTCGGGCGGAGGGAGCAGTTCTTC. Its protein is CASSLGRREQFF.

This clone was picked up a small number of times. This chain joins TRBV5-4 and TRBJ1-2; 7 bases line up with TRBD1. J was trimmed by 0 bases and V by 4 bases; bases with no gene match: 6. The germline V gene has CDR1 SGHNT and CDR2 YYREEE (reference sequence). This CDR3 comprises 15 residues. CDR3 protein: CASSRDRAANYGYTF. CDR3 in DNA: TGTGCCAGCAGCCGAGACAGGGCTGCTAACTATGGCTACACCTTC.

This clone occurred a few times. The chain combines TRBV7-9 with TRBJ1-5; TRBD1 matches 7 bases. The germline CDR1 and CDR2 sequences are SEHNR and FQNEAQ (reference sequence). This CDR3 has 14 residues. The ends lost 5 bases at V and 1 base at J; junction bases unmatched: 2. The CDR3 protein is CASSRGQSNQPQHF. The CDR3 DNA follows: TGTGCCAGCAGCCGGGGACAGAGCAATCAGCCCCAGCATTTT.

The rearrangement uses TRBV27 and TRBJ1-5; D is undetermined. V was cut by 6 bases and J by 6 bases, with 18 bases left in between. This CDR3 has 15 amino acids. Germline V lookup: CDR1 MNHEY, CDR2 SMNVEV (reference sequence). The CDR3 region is CASRLTGIATQPQHF. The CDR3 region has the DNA TGTGCCAGCAGGTTGACGGGTATAGCAACTCAGCCCCAGCATTTT.

The CDR3 region has the DNA TGTGCCAGCAGCCACCGGACAGGGAACACTGAAGCTTTCTTT. It is translated as CASSHRTGNTEAFF. The chain links TRBV7-2 to TRBJ1-1; 7 positions agree with TRBD1. Unmatched junction bases numbered 4, after V lost 5 bases and J lost 1 base. Germline lookup yields CDR1 SGHTA and CDR2 FQGNSA. This CDR3 is 14 amino acids long.

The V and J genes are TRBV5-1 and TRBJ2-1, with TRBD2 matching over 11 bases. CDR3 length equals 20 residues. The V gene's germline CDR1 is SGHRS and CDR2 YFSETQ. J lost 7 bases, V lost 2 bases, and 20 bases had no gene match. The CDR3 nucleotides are TGCGCCAGCAGCTTCCCACCAGGAGGACTACTAGCGGGAGCATGGAATGAGCAGTTCTTC. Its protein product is CASSFPPGGLLAGAWNEQFF.

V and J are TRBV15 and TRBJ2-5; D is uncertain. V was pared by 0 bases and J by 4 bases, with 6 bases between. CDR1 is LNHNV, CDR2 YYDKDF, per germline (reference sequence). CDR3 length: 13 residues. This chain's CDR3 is CATSRDPGETQYF. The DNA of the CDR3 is TGTGCCACCAGCAGAGATCCGGGAGAGACCCAGTACTTC.

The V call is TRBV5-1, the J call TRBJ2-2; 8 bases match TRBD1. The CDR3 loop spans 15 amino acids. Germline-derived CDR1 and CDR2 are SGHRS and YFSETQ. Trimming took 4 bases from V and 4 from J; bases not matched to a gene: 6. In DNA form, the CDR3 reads TGCGCCAGCAGCGTAGGACAGGGTTTCACCGGGGAGCTGTTTTTT. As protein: CASSVGQGFTGELFF. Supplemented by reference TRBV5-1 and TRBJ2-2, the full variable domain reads KAGVTQTPRYLIKTRGQQVTLSCSPISGHRSVSWYQQTPGQGLQFLFEYFSETQRNKGNFPGRFSGRQFSNSRSEMNVSTLELGDSALYLCASSVGQGFTGELFFGEGSRLTVL.

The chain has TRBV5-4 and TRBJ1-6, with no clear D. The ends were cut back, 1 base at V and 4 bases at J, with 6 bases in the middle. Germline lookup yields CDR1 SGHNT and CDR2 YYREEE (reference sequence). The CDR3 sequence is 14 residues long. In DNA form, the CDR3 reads TGTGCCAGCAGCTTGACAGTGTATAATTCACCCCTCCACTTT. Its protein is CASSLTVYNSPLHF. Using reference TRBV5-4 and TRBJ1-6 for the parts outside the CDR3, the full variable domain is ETGVTQSPTHLIKTRGQQVTLRCSSQSGHNTVSWYQQALGQGPQFIFQYYREEENGRGNFPPRFSGLQFPNYSSELNVNALELDDSALYLCASSLTVYNSPLHFGNGTRLTVT.

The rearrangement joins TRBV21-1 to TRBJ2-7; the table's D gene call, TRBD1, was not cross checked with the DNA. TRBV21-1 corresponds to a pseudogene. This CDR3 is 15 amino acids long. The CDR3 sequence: CASSTYRVPSYEQYF. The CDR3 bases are TGTGCCAGCAGCACCTACAGGGTACCCTCCTACGAGCAGTACTTC.